One sample yielded the 17 T cell receptor beta chains listed below, sequenced in a study of shared clonotypes between healthy human individuals. Sequenced by immunoSEQ multiplex PCR; TCRdb stores in-frame clones only, minus some. The repertoire holds more than 400,000 clones, with 81% as singletons. The sequenced material came from PBMCs. Every receptor here comes from a woman aged 40 to 49 in good health. Some clones in this sample may be carry-over from other donors' samples.

A note on this clone: The likely explanation is a read error, given a far larger clone one base away. The chain couples TRBV27 to TRBJ2-2; D gene uncertain. The length of the CDR3 is 14 residues. With 3 bases removed from V and 4 bases from J, the gap between germline ends came to 9 bases. The germline gives CDR1 MNHEY, CDR2 SMNVEV (reference sequence). The CDR3 nucleotides read TGTGCCAGCAGTTTTTCGTACCCCACCGGGGAGCTGTTTTTT. It encodes CASSFSYPTGELFF.

In its sample, this clone was seen a few times. The chain combines TRBV7-9 with TRBJ2-7, with a weak D call TRBD1 (5 bases). Germline V gives CDR1 SEHNR, CDR2 FQNEAQ (reference sequence). Trimming stripped 1 base from V and 7 bases from J, with 14 bases between. This CDR3 is built from 14 residues. The CDR3 sequence is CASSLGTPPTEQYF. In DNA, the CDR3 is TGTGCCAGCAGCTTAGGGACACCACCTACGGAGCAGTACTTC.

This chain connects TRBV19 to TRBJ2-1; D is unresolved. The CDR3 extends over 14 amino acids. The V end was cut by 10 bases, the J end by 7 bases, with 20 bases between. Germline CDR1 and CDR2: LNHDA and SQIVND (reference sequence). The CDR3 DNA is TGTGCCACCCGTCCTCAAACTCACCTTAATGAGCAGTTCTTC. This translates into CATRPQTHLNEQFF.

This sequence joins TRBV4-3 and TRBJ2-3; weak D call: TRBD1 (6 bases). The CDR3 spans 16 residues. The germline V gene has CDR1 LGHNA and CDR2 YSLEER. V was clipped by 1 base and J by 2 bases, with 13 bases between them. CDR3 in DNA: TGCGCCAGCAGCCAAGTATTCGGACAGTACACAGATACGCAGTATTTT. Protein product: CASSQVFGQYTDTQYF.

This sequence joins TRBV7-3 and TRBJ2-1, with 13 bases that match TRBD2. Germline V gene data show CDR1 as SGHTA and CDR2 as FQGTGA. The CDR3 is 15 amino acids. With V trimmed by 4 bases and J by 8 bases, 5 bases remained unmatched. In DNA form, the CDR3 reads TGTGCCAGCAGCTACGGACTAGCGGGAGTTGATGAGCAGTTCTTC. Encoded protein: CASSYGLAGVDEQFF.

V gene TRBV10-2 combines with J gene TRBJ2-5, with 10 bases identical to TRBD1. Germline trimming cut 6 bases from V and 2 bases from J; bases unmatched to any gene: 9. Germline CDR1 reads WSHSY; CDR2 reads SAAADI. The CDR3 loop spans 16 amino acids. CDR3 in DNA: TGCGCCAGCAGGGGGTTGGACAGGGGGAGACAAGAGACCCAGTACTTC. Amino acid sequence: CASRGLDRGRQETQYF.

The V gene is TRBV28, the J gene TRBJ1-5; 10 positions match TRBD1. The junction had 11 bases not matched to a gene; V was cut back by 1 base and J by 2 bases. Per germline, CDR1 MDHEN and CDR2 SYDVKM. This CDR3 comprises 19 residues. CDR3 in DNA: TGTGCCAGCAGTTTATTAGGGGGGACAGGGGTCTTGGGCAATCAGCCCCAGCATTTT. It is translated as CASSLLGGTGVLGNQPQHF.

With regard to this clone: A far larger clone lies a single base away; this is likely a read error. V gene TRBV27 combines with J gene TRBJ2-7, with a tentative D call TRBD1 (6 bases). The germline CDR1 and CDR2 sequences are MNHEY and SMNVEV (reference sequence). This CDR3 has 14 amino acids. Trimming left V 6 bases short and J 4 bases short, with 16 bases between. CDR3 sequence (DNA): TGTGCCAGCAGCCTTAACAGGGCAGTGTACGAGCAGTACTTC. Translating gives CASSLNRAVYEQYF.

This clone has just one count. The chain is built from TRBV5-6 and TRBJ2-1; D is unresolved. Trimming shortened V by 4 bases and J by 4 bases, and 9 bases separated the two germline ends. Germline values: CDR1 SGHDT, CDR2 YYEEEE. This CDR3 has 13 residues. CDR3 amino acids: CASSHGEYNEQFF. In DNA form, the CDR3 reads TGTGCCAGCAGCCATGGGGAATACAATGAGCAGTTCTTC. Filled out from reference TRBV5-6 and TRBJ2-1, the complete variable domain reads DAGVTQSPTHLIKTRGQQVTLRCSPKSGHDTVSWYQQALGQGPQFIFQYYEEEERQRGNFPDRFSGHQFPNYSSELNVNALLLGDSALYLCASSHGEYNEQFFGPGTRLTVL.

The rearrangement uses TRBV28 and TRBJ1-4; maybe TRBD1 (5 bases). Per germline, CDR1 MDHEN and CDR2 SYDVKM. V was clipped by 2 bases and J by 7 bases, with 5 bases between them. The CDR3 runs to 12 residues. The CDR3 protein is CASSLGGEKLFF. The CDR3 nucleotides read TGTGCCAGCAGTTTAGGGGGTGAAAAACTGTTTTTT.

The rearrangement links TRBV15 to TRBJ2-3; 7 bases fit TRBD2. The germline CDR1 and CDR2 sequences are LNHNV and YYDKDF (reference sequence). Germline trimming cut 5 bases from V and 4 bases from J; bases unmatched to any gene: 12. This CDR3 region has 16 residues. The CDR3 protein is CATSGKRTSRADTQYF. The CDR3 DNA follows: TGTGCCACCAGCGGAAAGAGGACTAGTAGGGCAGATACGCAGTATTTT.

Details on this clone: A read error may produce the germline difference seen at one junction end. The rearrangement joins TRBV7-9 to TRBJ2-4; 8 bases agree with TRBD1. Germline assignment: CDR1 SEHNR and CDR2 FQNEAQ (reference sequence). The CDR3 consists of 11 residues. CDR3 nucleotide sequence: TGTGCCAGCAGCTCCGACAGGGGTTCACGCTTC. This encodes CASSSDRGSRF.

The chain links TRBV5-6 to TRBJ1-5, with D unresolved. V gave up 2 bases and J gave up 1 base, with 7 bases separating them. From germline, CDR1 is SGHDT and CDR2 YYEEEE. The CDR3 consists of 14 residues. The CDR3 DNA is TGTGCCAGCAGCTTTGTGGGGAGCAATCAGCCCCAGCATTTT. Its translation is CASSFVGSNQPQHF.

The chain recombines TRBV19 with TRBJ2-4; TRBD2 agrees at 9 bases. The CDR3 length is 16 residues. Trimming removed 2 bases from V and 8 bases from J; junction bases left unmatched: 10. CDR1 LNHDA and CDR2 SQIVND come from the germline V gene (reference sequence). CDR3 nucleotide sequence: TGTGCCAGTAGTATAACCCCTGCGGGAGGGGCCCACATTCAGTACTTC. Translated, it gives CASSITPAGGAHIQYF.

V is TRBV11-2 and J is TRBJ2-7; D call uncertain. The CDR3 runs 19 residues. Trimming took off 2 bases at V and 4 bases at J, with 27 bases between the two ends. CDR1 and CDR2 (germline): SGHAT, FQNNGV. The CDR3 loop is CASSLIRRTPYGGPYEQYF. In nucleotides, the CDR3 is TGTGCCAGCAGCTTAATAAGGCGGACGCCCTATGGTGGGCCTTACGAGCAGTACTTC.

This clone has only a few counts. The chain recombines TRBV19 with TRBJ2-4; tentative D call: TRBD1 (5 bases). From germline, CDR1 is LNHDA and CDR2 SQIVND (reference sequence). Trimming stripped 10 bases from V and 9 bases from J, with 10 bases between. The CDR3 sequence is 10 residues long. This CDR3 is CATQGSIQYF. In DNA, the CDR3 is TGTGCCACTCAGGGCAGCATTCAGTACTTC.

This clone has a handful of counts. A much larger clone lies one base from this, so it may be a read error. Other nucleotide sequences from this sample produce the same CDR3. V usage is TRBV7-8 and J usage is TRBJ2-1; D may correspond to TRBD1 or TRBD2 (5 bases each). Germline-derived CDR1 and CDR2 are SGHVS and FQNEAQ. CDR3 size: 14 residues. V dropped 0 bases and J dropped 3 bases, with 6 bases sitting between them. The CDR3 DNA is TGTGCCAGCAGCTTAGCGGGGGACTACAATGAGCAGTTCTTC. Residues: CASSLAGDYNEQFF.